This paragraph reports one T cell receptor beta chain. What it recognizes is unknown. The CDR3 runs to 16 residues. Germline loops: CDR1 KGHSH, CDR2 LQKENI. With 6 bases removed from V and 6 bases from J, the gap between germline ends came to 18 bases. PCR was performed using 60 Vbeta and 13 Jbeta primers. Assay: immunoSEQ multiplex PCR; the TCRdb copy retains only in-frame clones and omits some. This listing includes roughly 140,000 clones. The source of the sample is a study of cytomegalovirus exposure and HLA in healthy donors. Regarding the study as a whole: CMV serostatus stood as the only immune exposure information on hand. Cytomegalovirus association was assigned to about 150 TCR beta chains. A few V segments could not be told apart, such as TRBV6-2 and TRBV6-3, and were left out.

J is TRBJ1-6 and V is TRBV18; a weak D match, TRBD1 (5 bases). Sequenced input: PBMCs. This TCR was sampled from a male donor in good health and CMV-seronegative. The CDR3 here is CASSLTDSPSNSPLHF. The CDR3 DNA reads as TGTGCCAGCTCCTTGACAGATTCACCTTCTAATTCACCCCTCCACTTT.